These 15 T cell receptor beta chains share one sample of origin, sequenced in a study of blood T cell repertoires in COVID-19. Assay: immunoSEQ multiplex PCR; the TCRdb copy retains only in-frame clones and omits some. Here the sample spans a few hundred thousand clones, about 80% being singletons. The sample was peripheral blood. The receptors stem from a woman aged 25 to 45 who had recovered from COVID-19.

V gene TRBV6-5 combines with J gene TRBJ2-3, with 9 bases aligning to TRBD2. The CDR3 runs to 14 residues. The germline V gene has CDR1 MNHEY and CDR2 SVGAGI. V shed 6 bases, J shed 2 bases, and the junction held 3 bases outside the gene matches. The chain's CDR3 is CASRRTSDTDTQYF. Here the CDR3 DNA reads TGTGCCAGCAGGAGGACTAGCGACACAGATACGCAGTATTTT.

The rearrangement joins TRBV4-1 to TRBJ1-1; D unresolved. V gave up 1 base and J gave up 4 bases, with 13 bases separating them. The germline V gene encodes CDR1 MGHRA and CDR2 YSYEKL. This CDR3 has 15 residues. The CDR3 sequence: CASSQGGGGSTEAFF. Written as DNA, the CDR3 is TGCGCCAGCAGCCAAGGAGGAGGAGGATCCACTGAAGCTTTCTTT.

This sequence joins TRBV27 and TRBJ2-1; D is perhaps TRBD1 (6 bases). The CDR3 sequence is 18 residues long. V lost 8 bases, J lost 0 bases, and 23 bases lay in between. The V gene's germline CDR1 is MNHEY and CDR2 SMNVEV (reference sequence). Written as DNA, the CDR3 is TGTGCCAGCGGACGGGTACGAACAGGGATTAGCTCCTACAATGAGCAGTTCTTC. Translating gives CASGRVRTGISSYNEQFF.

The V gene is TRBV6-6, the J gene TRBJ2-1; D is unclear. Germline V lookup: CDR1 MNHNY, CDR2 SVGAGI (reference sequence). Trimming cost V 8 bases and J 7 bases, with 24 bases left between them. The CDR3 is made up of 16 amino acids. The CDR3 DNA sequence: TGTGCCAGCTTATTGGCCCCGGCAGGTGGCTTGAATGAGCAGTTCTTC. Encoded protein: CASLLAPAGGLNEQFF.

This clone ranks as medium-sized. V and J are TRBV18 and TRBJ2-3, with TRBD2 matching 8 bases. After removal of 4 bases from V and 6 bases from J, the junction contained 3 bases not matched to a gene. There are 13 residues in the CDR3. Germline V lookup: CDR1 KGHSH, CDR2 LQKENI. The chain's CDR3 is CASSQLAADTQYF. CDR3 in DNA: TGTGCCAGCTCACAACTAGCGGCGGATACGCAGTATTTT. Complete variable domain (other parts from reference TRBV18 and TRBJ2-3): NAGVMQNPRHLVRRRGQEARLRCSPMKGHSHVYWYRQLPEEGLKFMVYLQKENIIDESGMPKERFSAEFPKEGPSILRIQQVVRGDSAAYFCASSQLAADTQYFGPGTRLTVL.

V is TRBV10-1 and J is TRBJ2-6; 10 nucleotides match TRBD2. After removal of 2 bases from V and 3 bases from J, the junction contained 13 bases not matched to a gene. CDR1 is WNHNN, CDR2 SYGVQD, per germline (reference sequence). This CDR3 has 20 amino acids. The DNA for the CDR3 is TGCGCCAGCAGTGAGAGTAGGTTGCTAGCGGGAGTGTATGGGGCCAACGTCCTGACTTTC. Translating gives CASSESRLLAGVYGANVLTF.

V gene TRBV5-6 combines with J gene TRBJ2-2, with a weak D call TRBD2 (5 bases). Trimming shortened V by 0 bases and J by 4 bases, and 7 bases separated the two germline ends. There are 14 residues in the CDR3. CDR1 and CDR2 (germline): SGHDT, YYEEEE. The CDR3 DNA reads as TGTGCCAGCAGCTTGGGGCTAGCCACCGGGGAGCTGTTTTTT. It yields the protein CASSLGLATGELFF.

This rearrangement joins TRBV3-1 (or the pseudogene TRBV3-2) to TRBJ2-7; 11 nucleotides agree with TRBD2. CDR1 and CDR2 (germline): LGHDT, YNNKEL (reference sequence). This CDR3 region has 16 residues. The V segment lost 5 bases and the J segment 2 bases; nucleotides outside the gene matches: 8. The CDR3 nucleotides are TGTGCCAGCAGCTTCGGACTAGCGGGCTCCACCTACGAGCAGTACTTC. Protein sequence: CASSFGLAGSTYEQYF.

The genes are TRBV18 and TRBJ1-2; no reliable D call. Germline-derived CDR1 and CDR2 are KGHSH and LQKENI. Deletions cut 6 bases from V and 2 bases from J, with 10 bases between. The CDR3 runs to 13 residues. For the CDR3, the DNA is TGTGCCAGCTCGCCTGAGAAAAACTATGGCTACACCTTC. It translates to CASSPEKNYGYTF. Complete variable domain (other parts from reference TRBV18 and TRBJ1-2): NAGVMQNPRHLVRRRGQEARLRCSPMKGHSHVYWYRQLPEEGLKFMVYLQKENIIDESGMPKERFSAEFPKEGPSILRIQQVVRGDSAAYFCASSPEKNYGYTFGSGTRLTVV.

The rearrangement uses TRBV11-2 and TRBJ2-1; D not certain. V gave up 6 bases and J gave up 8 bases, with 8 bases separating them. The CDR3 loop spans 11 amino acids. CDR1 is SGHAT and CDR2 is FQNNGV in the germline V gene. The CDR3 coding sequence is TGTGCCAGCAGTCGTTTCGATGAGCAGTTCTTC. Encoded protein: CASSRFDEQFF.

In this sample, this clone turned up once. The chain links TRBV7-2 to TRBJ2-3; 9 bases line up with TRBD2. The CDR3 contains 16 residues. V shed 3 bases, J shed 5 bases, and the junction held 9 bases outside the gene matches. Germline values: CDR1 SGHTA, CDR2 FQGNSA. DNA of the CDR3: TGTGCCAGCAGCTTCCGTCCTAGCGGGAACAGAGATACGCAGTATTTT. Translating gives CASSFRPSGNRDTQYF. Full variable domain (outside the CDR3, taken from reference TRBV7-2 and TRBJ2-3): GAGVSQSPSNKVTEKGKDVELRCDPISGHTALYWYRQSLGQGLEFLIYFQGNSAPDKSGLPSDRFSAERTGGSVSTLTIQRTQQEDSAVYLCASSFRPSGNRDTQYFGPGTRLTVL.

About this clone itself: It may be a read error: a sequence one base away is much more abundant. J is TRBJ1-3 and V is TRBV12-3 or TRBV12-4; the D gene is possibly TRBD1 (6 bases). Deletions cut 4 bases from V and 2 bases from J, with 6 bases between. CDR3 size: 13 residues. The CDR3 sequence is CASSSGAGNTIYF. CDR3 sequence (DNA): TGTGCCAGCAGTTCAGGGGCTGGAAACACCATATATTTT.

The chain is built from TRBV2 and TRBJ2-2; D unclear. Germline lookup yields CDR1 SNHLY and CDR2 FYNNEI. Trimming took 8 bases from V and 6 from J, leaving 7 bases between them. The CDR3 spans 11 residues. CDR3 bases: TGTGCCAGCTCTTCGGCCGGGGAGCTGTTTTTT. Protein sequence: CASSSAGELFF.

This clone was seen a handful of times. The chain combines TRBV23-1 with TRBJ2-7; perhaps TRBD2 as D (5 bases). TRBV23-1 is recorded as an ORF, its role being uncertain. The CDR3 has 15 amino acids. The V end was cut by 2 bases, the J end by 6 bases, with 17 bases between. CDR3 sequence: CASSQPGNSNPEQYF. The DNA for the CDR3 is TGCGCCAGCAGTCAACCCGGGAATTCTAACCCCGAGCAGTACTTC.

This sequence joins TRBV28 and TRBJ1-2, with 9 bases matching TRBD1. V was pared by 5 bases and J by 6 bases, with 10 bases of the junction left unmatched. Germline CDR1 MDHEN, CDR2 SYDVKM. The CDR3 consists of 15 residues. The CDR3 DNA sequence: TGTGCCAGCAGTCGATCGACCGGGACAGGGCATGGCTACACCTTC. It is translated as CASSRSTGTGHGYTF.